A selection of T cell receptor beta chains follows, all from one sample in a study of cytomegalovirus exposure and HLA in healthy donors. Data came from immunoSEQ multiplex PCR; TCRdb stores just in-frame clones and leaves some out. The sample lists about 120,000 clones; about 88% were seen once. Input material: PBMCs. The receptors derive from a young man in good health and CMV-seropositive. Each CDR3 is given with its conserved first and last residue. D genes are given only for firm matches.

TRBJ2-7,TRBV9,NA,CASSMGRGYEQYF,TGTGCCAGCAGCATGGGAAGGGGGTACGAGCAGTACTTC
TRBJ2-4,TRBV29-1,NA,CSVGGGDSERLF,TGCAGCGTCGGGGGTGGTGACTCGGAAAGACTCTTC
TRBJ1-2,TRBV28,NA,CASSLFEQGNGYTF,TGTGCCAGCAGTTTATTCGAACAGGGAAATGGCTACACCTTC
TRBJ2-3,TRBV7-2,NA,CASSPDRTFTDTQYF,TGTGCCAGCAGCCCCGACAGGACGTTCACAGATACGCAGTATTTT
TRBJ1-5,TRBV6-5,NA,CASSRERGRDGPQHF,TGTGCCAGCAGTCGCGAGCGGGGGAGAGACGGGCCCCAGCATTTT
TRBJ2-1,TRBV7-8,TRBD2,CASSSRLAGISENEQFF,TGTGCCAGCAGCTCCCGACTAGCGGGGATTTCTGAAAATGAGCAGTTCTTC
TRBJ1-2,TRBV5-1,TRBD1,CASSPRDRGDYGYTF,TGCGCCAGCAGCCCACGGGACAGGGGAGACTATGGCTACACCTTC
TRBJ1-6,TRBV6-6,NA,CASRGGHYNSPLHF,TGTGCCAGCAGAGGGGGTCACTATAATTCACCCCTCCACTTT
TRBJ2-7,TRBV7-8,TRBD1,CASSLLRDSGPYEQYF,TGTGCCAGCAGCTTACTCCGGGACAGTGGACCCTACGAGCAGTACTTC
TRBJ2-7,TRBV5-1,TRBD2,CASSLGTSGGDPYEQYF,TGCGCCAGCAGCTTGGGGACTAGCGGGGGGGACCCCTACGAGCAGTACTTC
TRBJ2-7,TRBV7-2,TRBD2,CASSTSSGSGEQYF,TGTGCCAGCAGCACCTCTAGCGGGAGTGGGGAGCAGTACTTC
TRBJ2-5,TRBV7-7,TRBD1,CASSLGQELIETQYF,TGTGCCAGCAGCTTGGGACAGGAGCTGATAGAGACCCAGTACTTC
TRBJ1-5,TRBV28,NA,CASSPGGNSNQPQHF,TGTGCCAGCAGCCCTGGGGGGAATAGCAATCAGCCCCAGCATTTT
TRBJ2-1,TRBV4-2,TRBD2,CASSLLAGHGNEQFF,TGTGCCAGCAGCCTACTAGCGGGGCATGGAAATGAGCAGTTCTTC
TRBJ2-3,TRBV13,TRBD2,CASSSPRAGGRIDTQYF,TGTGCCAGCAGCTCCCCGCGGGCGGGGGGGCGTATAGATACGCAGTATTTT
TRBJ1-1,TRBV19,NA,CASYRGYTEAFF,TGTGCCAGTTACCGGGGGTACACTGAAGCTTTCTTT
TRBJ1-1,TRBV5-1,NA,CASSVTVNTEAFF,TGCGCCAGCAGCGTAACAGTGAACACTGAAGCTTTCTTT
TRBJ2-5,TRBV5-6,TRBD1,CASSILPGQGARETQYF,TGTGCCAGCAGCATTCTTCCGGGACAGGGGGCACGAGAGACCCAGTACTTC
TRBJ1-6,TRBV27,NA,CASSLEPPGGGTYNSPLHF,TGTGCCAGCAGTCTAGAACCACCGGGGGGGGGTACCTATAATTCACCCCTCCACTTT
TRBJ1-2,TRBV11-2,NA,CASTPLGGGYTF,TGTGCCAGCACCCCGCTGGGGGGAGGCTACACCTTC
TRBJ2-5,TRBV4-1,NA,CASSQFGAGYQETQYF,TGCGCCAGCAGCCAATTTGGGGCGGGGTATCAAGAGACCCAGTACTTC
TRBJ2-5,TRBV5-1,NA,CASSLVPPWGQETQYF,TGCGCCAGCAGCTTGGTTCCACCCTGGGGCCAGGAGACCCAGTACTTC
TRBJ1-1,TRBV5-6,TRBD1,CASSLVPQGEDPEAFF,TGTGCCAGCAGCTTGGTCCCACAGGGGGAGGACCCAGAAGCTTTCTTT